This passage covers 25 T cell receptor beta chains from one sample sequenced in a study of T cells expressing NK-cell markers (TCRdb year 2020). Libraries were prepared through 5' RACE. These reads were obtained on an Illumina HiSeq 2000. TCRdb reprocessed the sequencing reads and holds a single record per CDR3 protein sequence, with no DNA. Per the sample table, the count is about 450,000 distinct CDR3 sequences. In total, the top ten clones hold 7.3% of the sample. Input material: blood T cells: a sorted CD56 or NKG2C T cell subset, CD4+ or CD8+ T cells, or bulk PBMC T cells (not recorded which). Receptors were obtained from a woman between 18 and 70 years old in good health.

V usage is TRBV5-4 and J usage is TRBJ2-5; absent DNA, TCRdb's TRBD2 call cannot be checked. The CDR3 length is 15 residues. In germline, CDR1 is SGHNT, CDR2 YYREEE (reference sequence). The CDR3 is CASSLTSGNQETQYF.

The chain couples TRBV14 to TRBJ2-1; TCRdb gives TRBD2 as the D gene, but with no DNA this cannot be confirmed. The CDR3 runs to 16 residues. From germline, CDR1 is SGHDN and CDR2 FVKESK. The CDR3 region is CASSQGGGLRAHEQFF.

The chain recombines TRBV4-3 with TRBJ1-1; TCRdb's D call of TRBD1 is untestable without DNA. The CDR3 has 15 amino acids. Germline lookup yields CDR1 LGHNA and CDR2 YSLEER. The chain's CDR3 is CASSRDGGLNTEAFF.

The chain's CDR3 is CASSFGGGVTDTQYF. The chain uses TRBV7-8 and TRBJ2-3; with no DNA, the TCRdb D assignment of TRBD1 cannot be verified. Per germline, CDR1 SGHVS and CDR2 FQNEAQ. The CDR3 runs to 15 residues.

The gene calls are TRBV20-1 and TRBJ2-3; TCRdb proposes TRBD2, but this gene call is untestable without DNA. Germline CDR1 DFQATT, CDR2 SNEGSKA (reference sequence). There are 16 residues in the CDR3. The CDR3 protein is CSARDFLRAGSDTQYF.

V is TRBV12-3 or TRBV12-4 and J is TRBJ1-1; without DNA, the TCRdb call of TRBD1 cannot be checked. The CDR3 length is 14 residues. This chain's CDR3 is CASSPTGSNTEAFF.

The J gene is TRBJ2-7, the V gene TRBV6-1. The CDR3 extends over 16 amino acids. Germline loops: CDR1 MNHNS, CDR2 SASEGT. This chain's CDR3 is CASSSKHGRSSYEQYF.

The chain combines TRBV12-3 or TRBV12-4 with TRBJ2-1. CDR3 size: 16 residues. CDR3 residues: CASSPQFFAVNNEQFF.

The chain employs TRBV5-4 and TRBJ2-7; TCRdb outputs TRBD1, but without DNA this stays unchecked. CDR3 length: 16 amino acids. The V gene's germline CDR1 is SGHNT and CDR2 YYREEE (reference sequence). CDR3 amino acids: CASSFPPGQAPYEQYF.

The gene calls are TRBV7-2 and TRBJ2-3; there is no DNA to check the TCRdb D call of TRBD2. Germline CDR1 SGHTA, CDR2 FQGNSA. The CDR3 has 15 residues. The CDR3 spells CASSRLAVDTDTQYF.

J is TRBJ1-5 and V is TRBV6-1; the D call of TRBD1 rests on TCRdb alone, since no DNA is present to check it. The CDR3 covers 17 residues. In germline, CDR1 is MNHNS, CDR2 SASEGT. Here the CDR3 reads CASSRTSGRGGNQPQHF.

V is TRBV14 and J is TRBJ1-1; TCRdb's D call of TRBD1 is untestable without DNA. The CDR3 totals 16 residues. CDR1 and CDR2 from the germline V gene are SGHDN and FVKESK. The CDR3 region is CASSRYRGRFNTEAFF.

CDR3 amino acids: CASPAGANVLTF. The chain links TRBV20-1 to TRBJ2-6. This CDR3 is built from 12 residues. Germline V CDR1 and CDR2: DFQATT, SNEGSKA (reference sequence).

The chain joins TRBV19 to TRBJ2-2. This CDR3 has 11 amino acids. Germline V gene lookup returns CDR1 LNHDA and CDR2 SQIVND (reference sequence). The CDR3 here is CASSISGELFF.

This sequence joins TRBV4-1 and TRBJ1-1; TCRdb lists TRBD1, though no DNA is available to test this call. The CDR3 is 14 residues long. Germline assignment: CDR1 MGHRA and CDR2 YSYEKL. The CDR3 spells CASSHPSQAPEAFF.

The chain carries TRBV6-5 and TRBJ1-1; TCRdb outputs TRBD1, but without DNA this stays unchecked. Germline assignment: CDR1 MNHEY and CDR2 SVGAGI. The CDR3 runs to 14 residues. CDR3 amino acids: CASSYPGQGAEAFF.

This chain links TRBV5-1 with TRBJ1-2. Germline V gives CDR1 SGHRS, CDR2 YFSETQ. CDR3 length equals 11 residues. CDR3 sequence: CASSMGSGYTF.

The CDR3 reads CASSPTFQGYTF. This chain links TRBV6-6 with TRBJ1-2. CDR3 size: 12 residues. The germline V gene has CDR1 MNHNY and CDR2 SVGAGI (reference sequence).

The V call is TRBV12-3 or TRBV12-4, the J call TRBJ1-2. CDR3 length: 12 residues. The CDR3 here is CASSLGEYGYTF.

The chain has TRBV9 and TRBJ1-3; TCRdb picks TRBD1, but there is no DNA to check that call. Germline V gene data show CDR1 as SGDLS and CDR2 as YYNGEE. The CDR3 contains 16 residues. This CDR3 reads CASSPRTGDPGNTIYF. The whole variable domain, remainder taken from reference TRBV9 and TRBJ1-3, is DSGVTQTPKHLITATGQRVTLRCSPRSGDLSVYWYQQSLDQGLQFLIQYYNGEERAKGNILERFSAQQFPDLHSELNLSSLELGDSALYFCASSPRTGDPGNTIYFGEGSWLTVV.

The rearrangement uses TRBV7-2 and TRBJ1-2. Germline V gene sequence: CDR1 SGHTA, CDR2 FQGNSA. This CDR3 comprises 15 residues. CDR3 sequence reads: CASSLAGVSSYGYTF.

The chain is built from TRBV6-1 and TRBJ1-2; the D call from TCRdb, TRBD1, cannot be confirmed without DNA. Germline-derived CDR1 and CDR2 are MNHNS and SASEGT. The CDR3 runs to 16 residues. The CDR3 region is CASSEALRGTGYGYTF.

V is TRBV3-1 and J is TRBJ2-3; TCRdb reports TRBD1, a call that lacks DNA to check it against. The germline CDR1 and CDR2 sequences are LGHDT and YNNKEL (reference sequence). The CDR3 contains 15 residues. The CDR3: CASSLEWDSTDTQYF.

The chain links TRBV7-9 to TRBJ1-2; TCRdb's D call, TRBD1, is unchecked because there is no DNA. This CDR3 has 14 amino acids. Germline-derived CDR1 and CDR2 are SEHNR and FQNEAQ (reference sequence). This CDR3 is CASILLVDRERGGF.

This rearrangement joins TRBV20-1 to TRBJ2-3; absent DNA, TCRdb's TRBD1 call cannot be checked. In germline, CDR1 is DFQATT, CDR2 SNEGSKA (reference sequence). This CDR3 is built from 14 residues. The CDR3 sequence is CSARWGVNTDTQYF.